This T cell receptor (beta chain) was identified in a study of blood T cell repertoires in COVID-19. The overall study: Acute and convalescent COVID-19 samples came from the United States, Italy and Spain.

The CDR3 runs to 14 residues. With V trimmed by 8 bases and J by 1 base, 4 bases remained unmatched. Germline V gene data show CDR1 as SNHLY and CDR2 as FYNNEI. TCRdb's copy holds only in-frame clones and misses some; the assay was immunoSEQ multiplex PCR. Of roughly 80,000 clones in the sample, about nine tenths were seen once. This chain links TRBV2 with TRBJ2-2; TRBD1 agrees at 7 bases. Sequencing was performed on peripheral blood. The TCR comes from a man older than 75 in a cohort sampled during active COVID-19. Here the CDR3 reads CASGRTGNTGELFF. The CDR3 nucleotides read TGTGCCAGCGGACGGACAGGGAACACCGGGGAGCTGTTTTTT.